These 27 T cell receptor beta chains were sequenced from one sample in a study of cytomegalovirus exposure and HLA in healthy donors. Primers: 60 Vbeta forward and 13 Jbeta reverse. Method: immunoSEQ multiplex PCR; TCRdb's copy keeps in-frame clones and lacks some. The sample includes under 200,000 clones, about 80% of them seen just once. Specimen: PBMCs. All receptors derive from a woman between 45 and 65 years old in good health and CMV-seronegative.

The gene calls are TRBV5-1 and TRBJ1-5; TRBD1 might be the D (5 bases). The length of the CDR3 is 14 residues. CDR1 and CDR2 from the germline V gene are SGHRS and YFSETQ. V lost 0 bases to trimming and J lost 4 bases, with 8 bases between them. CDR3 residues: CASSLGQLNQPQHF. The CDR3 DNA reads as TGCGCCAGCAGCTTGGGACAGCTTAATCAGCCCCAGCATTTT.

The J gene is TRBJ1-3, the V gene TRBV11-2; 7 bases agree with TRBD1. CDR3 size: 16 residues. V shed 9 bases and J 0 bases; nucleotides not matched to a gene: 11. CDR1 SGHAT and CDR2 FQNNGV come from the germline V gene. CDR3 sequence: CASRGLRLHSGNTIYF. CDR3 nucleotide sequence: TGTGCCAGTAGGGGGCTGCGTCTACACTCTGGAAACACCATATATTTT.

The chain employs TRBV4-1 and TRBJ1-1, with TRBD1 identical over 9 bases. V shed 3 bases and J 5 bases; nucleotides not matched to a gene: 13. Germline-derived CDR1 and CDR2 are MGHRA and YSYEKL. The CDR3 is 17 residues long. The CDR3 reads CASSQQVPYRGRTEAFF. The CDR3 DNA follows: TGCGCCAGCAGCCAGCAGGTTCCATACAGGGGGCGTACTGAAGCTTTCTTT.

V and J are TRBV5-1 and TRBJ2-7, with a possible D match to TRBD1 (5 bases). The CDR3 sequence is 14 residues long. Trimming stripped 0 bases from V and 2 bases from J, with 9 bases between. The germline CDR1 and CDR2 sequences are SGHRS and YFSETQ. The CDR3 DNA reads as TGCGCCAGCAGCTTGGGACAGCCAACCTACGAGCAGTACTTC. It encodes CASSLGQPTYEQYF.

The chain couples TRBV11-3 to TRBJ2-3, with D tentatively TRBD1 (6 bases). This CDR3 is 16 amino acids long. Germline V gene lookup returns CDR1 SGHNT and CDR2 YENEEA. V shed 2 bases and J shed 6 bases, with 18 bases lying between them. The CDR3 reads CASSLRFLQGVDTQYF. Here the CDR3 DNA reads TGTGCCAGCAGCTTACGGTTCCTACAGGGTGTGGATACGCAGTATTTT.

The rearrangement joins TRBV5-4 to TRBJ2-7; D ambiguous. The germline V and J ends were trimmed by 4 bases and 2 bases, with 7 bases remaining between them. This CDR3 has 12 residues. In germline, CDR1 is SGHNT, CDR2 YYREEE (reference sequence). CDR3 loop: CASSLPPYEQYF. CDR3 nucleotide sequence: TGTGCCAGCAGCCTCCCCCCCTACGAGCAGTACTTC.

In its sample, this clone was seen a few times. This chain connects TRBV7-8 to TRBJ2-1; possible D gene TRBD2, 5 bases. V was shortened by 3 bases and J by 1 base, with 10 bases between the two germline ends. The CDR3 runs to 15 residues. Germline CDR1 is SGHVS and CDR2 is FQNEAQ. CDR3 in amino acids: CASSFIGRSYNEQFF. The DNA of the CDR3 is TGTGCCAGCAGCTTCATTGGGAGATCCTACAATGAGCAGTTCTTC.

This sequence joins TRBV9 and TRBJ2-7, with D perhaps matching TRBD1 (5 bases). The CDR3 is made up of 16 amino acids. In germline, CDR1 is SGDLS, CDR2 YYNGEE. With 2 bases removed from V and 2 bases from J, the gap between germline ends came to 17 bases. The CDR3 sequence is CASSVLATASPYEQYF. DNA of the CDR3: TGTGCCAGCAGCGTGTTGGCGACAGCCTCCCCCTACGAGCAGTACTTC. The variable domain in full, completed from reference TRBV9 and TRBJ2-7, reads DSGVTQTPKHLITATGQRVTLRCSPRSGDLSVYWYQQSLDQGLQFLIQYYNGEERAKGNILERFSAQQFPDLHSELNLSSLELGDSALYFCASSVLATASPYEQYFGPGTRLTVT.

The chain has TRBV29-1 and TRBJ2-3; 7 nucleotides line up with TRBD2. This CDR3 is built from 16 residues. Unmatched junction bases numbered 10, after V lost 4 bases and J lost 0 bases. CDR1 and CDR2 (germline): SQVTM, ANQGSEA. The CDR3 loop is CSVARISRGSTDTQYF. CDR3 bases: TGCAGCGTTGCCCGGATCTCGCGGGGGAGCACAGATACGCAGTATTTT.

The chain employs TRBV29-1 and TRBJ2-5, with TRBD1 as a possible D gene (5 bases). The V gene's germline CDR1 is SQVTM and CDR2 ANQGSEA. V gave up 3 bases and J gave up 7 bases, with 15 bases separating them. The CDR3 is made up of 13 amino acids. The CDR3 DNA reads TGCAGCGTTGAGAGCCAGGGAACAGGGACCCAGTACTTC. Its protein product is CSVESQGTGTQYF.

CDR3 in DNA: TGTGCCAGCAGTGAAGCGCCTCGGGGGGTTGGAAACACCATATATTTT. Protein product: CASSEAPRGVGNTIYF. The V gene is TRBV6-1, the J gene TRBJ1-3, with D perhaps matching TRBD1 (5 bases). Per the germline V gene, CDR1 is MNHNS and CDR2 is SASEGT. The length of the CDR3 is 16 residues. V lost 0 bases to trimming and J lost 3 bases, with 12 bases between them.

The rearrangement links TRBV2 to TRBJ2-5; no firm D call. Per germline, CDR1 SNHLY and CDR2 FYNNEI. The V gene lost 7 bases and the J gene lost 0 bases, with 12 bases spanning the gap. This CDR3 comprises 14 residues. This chain's CDR3 is CASIKERNQETQYF. The CDR3 nucleotides are TGTGCCAGCATAAAAGAGCGAAACCAAGAGACCCAGTACTTC.

The rearrangement joins TRBV6-5 to TRBJ1-4; perhaps TRBD1 as D (5 bases). Germline assignment: CDR1 MNHEY and CDR2 SVGAGI. V was cut by 5 bases and J by 8 bases, with 15 bases left in between. This CDR3 has 14 residues. The CDR3 here is CASSPGFPYEKLFF. DNA for the CDR3: TGTGCCAGCAGTCCAGGGTTCCCTTACGAAAAACTGTTTTTT.

The chain joins TRBV7-8 to TRBJ1-2; no clear D. The CDR3 loop spans 14 amino acids. Per germline, CDR1 SGHVS and CDR2 FQNEAQ. V lost 1 base to trimming and J lost 6 bases, with 12 bases between them. The CDR3 DNA follows: TGTGCCAGCAGCTTAGAAGGGAGGTACGATGGCTACACCTTC. Its translation: CASSLEGRYDGYTF. The whole variable domain, remainder taken from reference TRBV7-8 and TRBJ1-2, is GAGVSQSPRYKVAKRGQDVALRCDPISGHVSLFWYQQALGQGPEFLTYFQNEAQLDKSGLPSDRFFAERPEGSVSTLKIQRTQQEDSAVYLCASSLEGRYDGYTFGSGTRLTVV.

The chain has TRBV4-1 and TRBJ1-2; D is ambiguous. The CDR3 is made up of 14 amino acids. Germline CDR1 MGHRA, CDR2 YSYEKL. The ends were cut back, 4 bases at V and 0 bases at J, with 9 bases in the middle. CDR3 in DNA: TGCGCCAGCAGCCCAAGAGACACTAACTATGGCTACACCTTC. Amino acid sequence: CASSPRDTNYGYTF.

The chain employs TRBV7-3 and TRBJ1-2; D may be TRBD1 (6 bases). The CDR3 loop spans 12 amino acids. V lost 7 bases to trimming and J lost 8 bases, with 14 bases between them. Per the germline V gene, CDR1 is SGHTA and CDR2 is FQGTGA. CDR3 sequence (DNA): TGTGCCAGCACCTCGGACAGAGGGGGCTACACCTTC. Its translation is CASTSDRGGYTF.

This clone was found a few times. The J gene is TRBJ2-6, the V gene TRBV7-2; 7 bases align to TRBD2. CDR3 size: 18 residues. The V segment lost 5 bases and the J segment 0 bases; nucleotides outside the gene matches: 10. Germline V CDR1 and CDR2: SGHTA, FQGNSA. Written as DNA, the CDR3 is TGTGCCAGCAGCAGATGGTCGGGACTAAGCTCTGGGGCCAACGTCCTGACTTTC. Residues: CASSRWSGLSSGANVLTF.

Only a few counts were recorded for this clone. The chain joins TRBV10-1 to TRBJ1-4, with 9 bases that match TRBD1. V lost 0 bases to trimming and J lost 2 bases; unmatched junction nucleotides: 4. Germline V lookup: CDR1 WNHNN, CDR2 SYGVQD (reference sequence). The CDR3 has 17 amino acids. The CDR3 nucleotides are TGCGCCAGCAGTGAGTCGGGGACAGGGAAGACTAATGAAAAACTGTTTTTT. Protein sequence: CASSESGTGKTNEKLFF.

The V gene is TRBV6-5, the J gene TRBJ2-7, with a weak D call TRBD2 (6 bases). This CDR3 comprises 12 residues. CDR1 is MNHEY and CDR2 is SVGAGI in the germline V gene. V was pared by 10 bases and J by 0 bases, with 10 bases between. Here the CDR3 reads CATEGPSYEQYF. CDR3 sequence (DNA): TGTGCCACGGAGGGGCCCTCCTACGAGCAGTACTTC.

The chain uses TRBV4-1 and TRBJ2-7; D possibly corresponds to TRBD1 (5 bases). The V and J ends lost 5 bases and 2 bases respectively, with 13 bases between them. Germline V lookup: CDR1 MGHRA, CDR2 YSYEKL. The CDR3 covers 14 residues. The CDR3 nucleotides read TGCGCCAGCAGCAGGGGTCTTTCTACCTACGAGCAGTACTTC. This codes for CASSRGLSTYEQYF.

This chain links TRBV27 with TRBJ2-7, with a tentative D call TRBD2 (6 bases). Germline lookup yields CDR1 MNHEY and CDR2 SMNVEV (reference sequence). V was shortened by 9 bases and J by 1 base, with 13 bases between the two germline ends. The CDR3 contains 13 residues. CDR3 DNA: TGTGCCAGTAGGAGGGCCGGTTCCTACGAGCAGTACTTC. It translates to CASRRAGSYEQYF.

This chain uses TRBV7-6 with TRBJ2-5, with 8 nucleotides matching TRBD1. The CDR3 is 14 amino acids. The germline V gene has CDR1 SGHVS and CDR2 FNYEAQ. The J segment lost 2 bases and the V segment lost 5 bases, leaving 4 bases of the junction unmatched. CDR3 residues: CASSQRQGQETQYF. The CDR3 bases are TGTGCCAGCAGCCAACGACAGGGGCAAGAGACCCAGTACTTC.

The V gene is TRBV15, the J gene TRBJ1-4, with D unclear. This CDR3 has 15 residues. Between the trimmed V and J ends, which lost 0 bases and 5 bases, there was a span of 10 bases. Germline lookup yields CDR1 LNHNV and CDR2 YYDKDF (reference sequence). CDR3 protein: CATSRDLWENEKLFF. CDR3 nucleotide sequence: TGTGCCACCAGCAGAGATTTGTGGGAGAATGAAAAACTGTTTTTT.

CDR3 loop: CASIKSNGGETQYF. CDR3 DNA sequence: TGTGCCAGCATCAAGTCCAACGGGGGAGAGACCCAGTACTTC. V gene TRBV28 combines with J gene TRBJ2-5, with D possibly TRBD2 on 6 matching bases. This CDR3 has 14 amino acids. Germline values: CDR1 MDHEN, CDR2 SYDVKM. V was clipped by 7 bases and J by 4 bases, with 16 bases between them.

V usage is TRBV5-4 and J usage is TRBJ2-5, with 11 bases aligning to TRBD1. V shed 0 bases and J 4 bases; nucleotides not matched to a gene: 2. The germline V gene has CDR1 SGHNT and CDR2 YYREEE (reference sequence). This CDR3 spans 15 amino acids. The CDR3: CASSLGGQGAETQYF. CDR3 DNA sequence: TGTGCCAGCAGCTTGGGAGGACAGGGGGCAGAGACCCAGTACTTC.

This clone was detected a few times. This same CDR3 is encoded by further DNA sequences in the sample. V usage is TRBV18 and J usage is TRBJ1-2; 11 positions agree with TRBD1. The CDR3 runs 14 residues. Germline V lookup: CDR1 KGHSH, CDR2 LQKENI. V lost 3 bases, J lost 8 bases, and 5 bases stayed unmatched. The CDR3 bases are TGTGCCAGCTCACCTGGACAGGGGGCGCCCGGCTACACCTTC. It translates to CASSPGQGAPGYTF.

CDR3 sequence (DNA): TGTGCCAGCAGCCGAGGGGGGACAGGGTATGGCTACACCTTC. Its protein product is CASSRGGTGYGYTF. This sequence joins TRBV7-3 and TRBJ1-2; TRBD1 aligns across 9 bases. This CDR3 comprises 14 residues. CDR1 and CDR2 (germline): SGHTA, FQGTGA. J lost 5 bases, V lost 5 bases, and 6 bases had no gene match.